Below, one T cell receptor (beta chain) is given with its context. The source of the sample is a study of T-cell reconstitution after alpha-beta-depleted transplantation in children. It was with unique molecular identifiers that the TCRbeta library was prepared. TCRdb called the PCR reads again in MiXCR, with one record for every CDR3 protein. Of 450,000 to 600,000 distinct CDR3 sequences listed, 18% are singletons. The CDR3 consists of 14 residues. Germline values: CDR1 SGHTA, CDR2 FQGTGA. V dropped 4 bases and J dropped 5; count of bases not matched to a gene: 5. V and J are TRBV7-3 and TRBJ2-5; 9 bases are a match to TRBD1. This sequence was found in a human donor who donated a stem cell graft to a child with acute lymphoblastic leukemia. This specimen was PBMCs from the stem cell graft donor, taken from the stem cell graft. CDR3 protein: CASSSKTGGETQYF. CDR3 in DNA: TGTGCCAGCAGCTCTAAGACAGGGGGGGAGACCCAGTACTTC. Filled out from reference TRBV7-3 and TRBJ2-5, the complete variable domain reads GAGVSQTPSNKVTEKGKYVELRCDPISGHTALYWYRQSLGQGPEFLIYFQGTGAADDSGLPNDRFFAVRPEGSVSTLKIQRTERGDSAVYLCASSSKTGGETQYFGPGTRLLVL.